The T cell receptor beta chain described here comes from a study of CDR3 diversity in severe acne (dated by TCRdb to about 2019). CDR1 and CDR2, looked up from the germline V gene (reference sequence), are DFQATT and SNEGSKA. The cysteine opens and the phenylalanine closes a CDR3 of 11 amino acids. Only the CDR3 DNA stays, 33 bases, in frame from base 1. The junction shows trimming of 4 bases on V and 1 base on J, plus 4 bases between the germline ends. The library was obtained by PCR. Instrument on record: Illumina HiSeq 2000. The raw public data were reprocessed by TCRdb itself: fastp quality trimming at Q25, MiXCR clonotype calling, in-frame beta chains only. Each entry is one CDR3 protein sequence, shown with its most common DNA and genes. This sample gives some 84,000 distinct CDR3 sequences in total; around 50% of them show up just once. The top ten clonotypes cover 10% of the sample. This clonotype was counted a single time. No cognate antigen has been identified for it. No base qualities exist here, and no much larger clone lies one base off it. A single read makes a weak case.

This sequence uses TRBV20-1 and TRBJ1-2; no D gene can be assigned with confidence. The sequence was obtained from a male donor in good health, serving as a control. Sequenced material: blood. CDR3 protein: CSAKDNYGYTF. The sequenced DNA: TGCAGTGCTAAGGATAACTATGGCTACACCTTC.